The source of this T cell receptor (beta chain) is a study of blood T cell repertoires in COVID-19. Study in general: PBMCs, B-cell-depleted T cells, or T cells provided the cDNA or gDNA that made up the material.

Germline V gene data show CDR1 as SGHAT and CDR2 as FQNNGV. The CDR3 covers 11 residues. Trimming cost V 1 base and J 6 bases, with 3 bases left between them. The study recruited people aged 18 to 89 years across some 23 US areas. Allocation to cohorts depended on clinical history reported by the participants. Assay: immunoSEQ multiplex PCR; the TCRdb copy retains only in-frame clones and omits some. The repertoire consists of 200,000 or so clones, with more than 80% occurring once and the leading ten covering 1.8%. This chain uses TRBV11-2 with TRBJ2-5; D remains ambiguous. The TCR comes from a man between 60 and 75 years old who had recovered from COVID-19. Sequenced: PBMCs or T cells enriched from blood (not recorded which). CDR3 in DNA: TGTGCCAGCAGCTTAGTTAAGACCCAGTACTTC. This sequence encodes CASSLVKTQYF.